This TCR beta chain was sequenced during a study of blood T cell repertoires in COVID-19. On the study more broadly: Whether acute or convalescent, the COVID-19 samples came from the United States, Italy and Spain. In each case, the material was cDNA or gDNA derived from T cells, B-cell-depleted T cells, or PBMCs.

Germline V lookup: CDR1 LGHNT, CDR2 FRNRAP. The germline V and J ends were trimmed by 1 base and 5 bases, with 5 bases remaining between them. This CDR3 has 12 amino acids. Original analysis: Amplified reference gene primers provided the basis for estimating nucleated cell counts. TCRdb's copy holds only in-frame clones and misses some; the assay was immunoSEQ multiplex PCR. V and J calls plus clone size are reproduced from that table; the DNA served to infer D and trimming. The sample holds fewer than 150,000 clones, around 81% seen once. The sequence was obtained from a man aged 65 to 85 with acute or convalescent COVID-19. This sequence joins TRBV12-5 and TRBJ1-2; the D is unclear. Sequencing used peripheral blood. This chain's CDR3 is CASGLDGYGYTF. The CDR3 DNA follows: TGTGCTAGTGGTTTGGACGGGTATGGCTACACCTTC.